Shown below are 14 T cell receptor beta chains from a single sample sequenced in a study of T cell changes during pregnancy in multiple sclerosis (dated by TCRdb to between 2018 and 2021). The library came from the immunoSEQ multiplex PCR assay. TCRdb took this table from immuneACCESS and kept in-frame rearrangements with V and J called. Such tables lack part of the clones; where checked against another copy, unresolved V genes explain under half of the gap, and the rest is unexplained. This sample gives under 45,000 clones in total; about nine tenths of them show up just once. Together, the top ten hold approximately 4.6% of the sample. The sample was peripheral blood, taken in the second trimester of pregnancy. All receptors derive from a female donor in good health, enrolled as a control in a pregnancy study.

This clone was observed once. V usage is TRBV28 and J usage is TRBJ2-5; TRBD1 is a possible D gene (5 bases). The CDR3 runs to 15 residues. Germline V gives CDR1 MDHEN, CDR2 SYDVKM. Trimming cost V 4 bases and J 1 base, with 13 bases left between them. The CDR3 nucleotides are TGTGCCAGCAGTTCCCCGACAGATTTCCAAGAGACCCAGTACTTC. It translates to CASSSPTDFQETQYF.

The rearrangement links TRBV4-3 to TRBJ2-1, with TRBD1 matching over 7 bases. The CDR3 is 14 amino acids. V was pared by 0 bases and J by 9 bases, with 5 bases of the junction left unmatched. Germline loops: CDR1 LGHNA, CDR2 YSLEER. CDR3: CASSQEARGSEQFF. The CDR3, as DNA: TGCGCCAGCAGCCAAGAAGCCAGGGGGAGTGAGCAGTTCTTC.

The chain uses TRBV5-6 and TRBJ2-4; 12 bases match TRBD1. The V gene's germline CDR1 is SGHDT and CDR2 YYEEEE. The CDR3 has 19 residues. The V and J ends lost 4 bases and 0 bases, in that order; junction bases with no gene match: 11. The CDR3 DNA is TGTGCCAGCAGCACGGGACAGGGGGCAACATTGCTAGCCAAAAACATTCAGTACTTC. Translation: CASSTGQGATLLAKNIQYF.

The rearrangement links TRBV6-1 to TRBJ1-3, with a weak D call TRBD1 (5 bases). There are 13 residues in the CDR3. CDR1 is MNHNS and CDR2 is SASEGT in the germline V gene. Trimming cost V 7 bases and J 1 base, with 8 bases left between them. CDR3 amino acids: CASNQGSGNTIYF. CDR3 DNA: TGTGCCAGCAATCAGGGTTCTGGAAACACCATATATTTT.

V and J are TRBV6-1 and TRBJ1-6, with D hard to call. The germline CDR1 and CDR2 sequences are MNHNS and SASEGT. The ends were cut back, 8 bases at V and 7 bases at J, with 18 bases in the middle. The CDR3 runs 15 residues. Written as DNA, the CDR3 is TGTGCCAGCCACAGCCGGCCGGGGATGAATTCACCCCTCCACTTT. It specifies CASHSRPGMNSPLHF.

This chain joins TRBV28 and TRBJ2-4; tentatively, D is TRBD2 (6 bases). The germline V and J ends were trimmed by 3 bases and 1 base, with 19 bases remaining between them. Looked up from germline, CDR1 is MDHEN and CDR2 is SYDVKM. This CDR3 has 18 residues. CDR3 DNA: TGTGCCAGCAGTTTGGGGAGGAGGATAGGGAGTGCCAAAAACATTCAGTACTTC. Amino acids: CASSLGRRIGSAKNIQYF.

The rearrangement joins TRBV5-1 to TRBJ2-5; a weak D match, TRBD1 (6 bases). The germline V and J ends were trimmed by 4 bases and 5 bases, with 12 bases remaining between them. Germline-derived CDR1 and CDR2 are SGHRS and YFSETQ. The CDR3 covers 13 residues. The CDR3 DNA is TGCGCCAGCAGCCGAGATCAGGGGGAGACCCAGTACTTC. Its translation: CASSRDQGETQYF.

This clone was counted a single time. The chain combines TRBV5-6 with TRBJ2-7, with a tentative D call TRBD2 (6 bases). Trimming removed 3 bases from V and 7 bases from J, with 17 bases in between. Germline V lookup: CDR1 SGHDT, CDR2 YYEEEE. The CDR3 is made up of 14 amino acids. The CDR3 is CASSSTGTQKEQYF. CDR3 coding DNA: TGTGCCAGCAGCTCCACCGGGACTCAGAAGGAGCAGTACTTC.

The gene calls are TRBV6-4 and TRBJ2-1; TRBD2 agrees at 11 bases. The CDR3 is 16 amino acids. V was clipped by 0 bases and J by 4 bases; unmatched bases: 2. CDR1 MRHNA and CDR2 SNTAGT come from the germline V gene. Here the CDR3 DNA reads TGTGCCAGCAGTGACTCTAGCGGGGGGGATTACAATGAGCAGTTCTTC. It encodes CASSDSSGGDYNEQFF.

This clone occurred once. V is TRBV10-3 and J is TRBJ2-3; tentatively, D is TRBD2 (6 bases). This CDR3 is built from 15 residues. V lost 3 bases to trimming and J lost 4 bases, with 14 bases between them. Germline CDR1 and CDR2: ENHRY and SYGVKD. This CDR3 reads CAISESGLIPDTQYF. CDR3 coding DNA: TGTGCCATCAGTGAATCGGGACTCATTCCAGATACGCAGTATTTT.

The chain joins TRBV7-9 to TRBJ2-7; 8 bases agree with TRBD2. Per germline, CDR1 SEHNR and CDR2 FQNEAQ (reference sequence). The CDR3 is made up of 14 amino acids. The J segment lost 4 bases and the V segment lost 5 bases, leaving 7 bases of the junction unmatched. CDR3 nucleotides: TGTGCCAGCAGCCTCGGGAGGGGAAAGTACGAGCAGTACTTC. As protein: CASSLGRGKYEQYF. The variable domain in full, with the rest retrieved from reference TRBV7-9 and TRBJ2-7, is DTGVSQNPRHKITKRGQNVTFRCDPISEHNRLYWYRQTLGQGPEFLTYFQNEAQLEKSRLLSDRFSAERPKGSFSTLEIQRTEQGDSAMYLCASSLGRGKYEQYFGPGTRLTVT.

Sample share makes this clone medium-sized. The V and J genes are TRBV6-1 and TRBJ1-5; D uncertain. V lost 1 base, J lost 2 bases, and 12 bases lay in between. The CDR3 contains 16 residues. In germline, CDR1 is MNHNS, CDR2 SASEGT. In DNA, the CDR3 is TGTGCCAGCAGTGAAGGCGAGGGAATGGGCAATCAGCCCCAGCATTTT. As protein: CASSEGEGMGNQPQHF.

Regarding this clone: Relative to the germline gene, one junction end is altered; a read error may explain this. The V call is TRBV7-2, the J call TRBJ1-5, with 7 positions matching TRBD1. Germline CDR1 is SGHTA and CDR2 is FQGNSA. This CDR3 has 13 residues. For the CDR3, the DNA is TGTGCCAGCAGTTTAGACAGGGCTCAGCCCCAGCATTTT. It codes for CASSLDRAQPQHF.

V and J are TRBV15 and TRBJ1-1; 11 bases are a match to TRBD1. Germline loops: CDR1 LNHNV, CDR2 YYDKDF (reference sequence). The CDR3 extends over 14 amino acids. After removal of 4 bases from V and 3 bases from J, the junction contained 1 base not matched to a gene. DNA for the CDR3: TGTGCCACCAGCACGGGACAGGGGGACACTGAAGCTTTCTTT. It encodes CATSTGQGDTEAFF.